This TCR beta chain was captured in a study of regulatory T cells in long-lasting Graves disease. The time point here: newly diagnosed GD, antithyroid drugs for less than 3 months. The TCR library was prepared using RNA isolated from PBMCs. This clonotype appeared many times. V was clipped by 5 bases and J by 3 bases; unmatched bases: 13. The CDR3 sequence is 17 residues long. The TCR beta library used iRepertoire HTBI primers with Arm-PCR amplification of CDR3. TCRdb re-analysed the multiplex PCR reads in MiXCR, keeping a single row per CDR3 protein. The sample contains more than 450,000 distinct CDR3 sequences, 16% of which appear only once. The same data also contributed to another study, on T cells in Graves' hyperthyroidism and ophthalmopathy. This second report adds: When the TCR CDR3 underwent first-round RT-PCR, the HTBI primer set was used.

The gene calls are TRBV12-3 or TRBV12-4 and TRBJ2-1; TRBD2 matches at 7 bases. The sequences come from peripheral blood mononuclear cells (PBMCs), collected at new diagnosis, from a patient treated with antithyroid drugs. This TCR was sampled from a man aged 35-49 years with Graves disease. The CDR3 DNA is TGTGCCAGCAGTCCCGGGGTGGCGGGAGCTGACTACAATGAGCAGTTCTTC. Its translation: CASSPGVAGADYNEQFF.